What follows are 7 T cell receptor beta chains derived from one specimen sequenced in a study of shared clonotypes between healthy human individuals. Repertoires were generated with immunoSEQ multiplex PCR, while TCRdb's copy carries only in-frame clones and drops some. Of millions of clones in the sample, 85% to 95% were seen once. Sequenced: naive CD4+ T cells sorted from blood. Subset of the sample: CD45RA+ positively selected. These receptors all stem from a man younger than 35 in good health.

This chain uses TRBV7-3 with TRBJ2-7; 9 bases fit TRBD1. CDR1 SGHTA and CDR2 FQGTGA come from the germline V gene. Unmatched junction bases numbered 8, after V lost 5 bases and J lost 6 bases. The CDR3 contains 14 residues. CDR3: CASSAQGAVSEQYF. CDR3 nucleotides: TGTGCCAGCAGCGCACAGGGGGCAGTCTCCGAGCAGTACTTC.

The chain employs TRBV4-3 and TRBJ1-1; D ambiguous. This CDR3 spans 15 amino acids. In germline, CDR1 is LGHNA, CDR2 YSLEER. The V end was cut by 0 bases, the J end by 0 bases, with 8 bases between. The CDR3 loop is CASSQDFSLNTEAFF. The CDR3 DNA reads as TGCGCCAGCAGCCAAGATTTTTCCTTGAACACTGAAGCTTTCTTT.

V usage is TRBV10-3 and J usage is TRBJ2-6, with 8 bases lining up with TRBD2. The J segment lost 2 bases and the V segment lost 4 bases, leaving 1 base of the junction unmatched. This CDR3 region has 15 residues. Germline CDR1 and CDR2: ENHRY and SYGVKD. The DNA of the CDR3 is TGTGCCATCAGTGCCGGGGGGGCTGGGGCCAACGTCCTGACTTTC. Amino acid sequence: CAISAGGAGANVLTF.

The CDR3 here is CASSPSRGNNSPLHF. The CDR3 region has the DNA TGTGCCAGCAGCCCAAGCAGGGGTAATAATTCACCCCTCCACTTT. The V and J genes are TRBV4-2 and TRBJ1-6, with D possibly TRBD1 on 6 matching bases. The germline V and J ends were trimmed by 4 bases and 5 bases, with 12 bases remaining between them. CDR1 and CDR2 from the germline V gene are LGHNA and YNFKEQ. CDR3 length: 15 residues.

The genes are TRBV20-1 and TRBJ2-3; no clear D. V lost 5 bases to trimming and J lost 9 bases, with 3 bases between them. This CDR3 comprises 8 residues. Germline CDR1 and CDR2: DFQATT and SNEGSKA (reference sequence). CDR3 residues: CSARTQYF. As DNA, the CDR3 is TGCAGTGCTCGGACGCAGTATTTT.

This chain links TRBV4-1 with TRBJ1-4; the D gene is possibly TRBD1 (6 bases). The CDR3 consists of 13 residues. The V and J ends lost 11 bases and 8 bases respectively, with 18 bases between them. Germline loops: CDR1 MGHRA, CDR2 YSYEKL. The chain's CDR3 is CASREGGSEKLFF. CDR3 in DNA: TGCGCCTCCCGGGAAGGGGGGAGCGAAAAACTGTTTTTT.

The chain is built from TRBV29-1 and TRBJ1-1; 9 nucleotides match TRBD1. Germline CDR1 reads SQVTM; CDR2 reads ANQGSEA. The CDR3 length is 13 residues. With V trimmed by 7 bases and J by 3 bases, 6 bases remained unmatched. The CDR3 sequence: CSGGTGMDTEAFF. The CDR3 DNA reads TGCAGCGGCGGGACAGGGATGGACACTGAAGCTTTCTTT.